Given below is one T cell receptor beta chain in context. Per the original methods: Amplifying reference gene primers gave estimates of nucleated cell counts. The repertoire was sequenced with immunoSEQ multiplex PCR; TCRdb's copy has only in-frame clones and lacks some. Clone size and V and J calls were adopted from that table, with D and trimming inferred from the DNA. The data contain roughly 430,000 clones, 88% of them seen just once; the ten biggest clones take up more than 2%. These data originate in a study of blood T cell repertoires in COVID-19. Study-wide context: T cells, B-cell-depleted T cells, or PBMCs supplied cDNA or gDNA.

Germline assignment: CDR1 LNHNV and CDR2 YYDKDF (reference sequence). CDR3 length: 14 residues. Trimming took 0 bases from V and 9 from J, leaving 14 bases between them. Participants' own reports of clinical history determined their cohort assignment. This rearrangement joins TRBV15 to TRBJ1-2; tentative D call: TRBD1 (5 bases). The TCR originated in a woman between 35 and 50 years old with acute COVID-19. Sequenced sample: PBMCs or T cells enriched from blood (not recorded which). As DNA, the CDR3 is TGTGCCACCAGCAGAGATTTGTCCGGGGGGAGCTACACCTTC. Translating it yields CATSRDLSGGSYTF.